This T cell receptor beta chain was retrieved from a study of PD-1 blockade in classical Hodgkin lymphoma. The study, taken as a whole, reports: Baseline diversity was lower in partial responders and progressors than complete responders.

There are a few counts of this clone. Its antigen is as yet unknown. Specified time point: cycle 4 day 1 (C4D1), after five to seven weeks of nivolumab. Brentuximab vedotin exposure varied among the patients, all of whom had relapsed after autologous stem cell transplantation. The V gene's germline CDR1 is SGHTS and CDR2 YDEGEE. Trimming shortened V by 4 bases and J by 8 bases, and 24 bases separated the two germline ends. CDR3 size: 16 residues. Sequencing was performed with immunoSEQ multiplex PCR; in TCRdb, only in-frame clones are kept and a portion is missing. The top ten clones hold over 15% of a sample with almost 95,000 clones, under 85% of them seen once.

The chain links TRBV5-8 to TRBJ1-2; D is undetermined. Material: peripheral blood mononuclear cells (PBMCs), obtained before the fourth cycle of nivolumab. The sequence came from a human donor with classical Hodgkin lymphoma. CDR3 loop: CASSPPDRRADRGYTF. The CDR3 region has the DNA TGTGCCAGCAGCCCTCCGGACCGGAGGGCGGATAGGGGCTACACCTTC. Drawing the rest from reference TRBV5-8 and TRBJ1-2, the complete variable domain is EAGVTQSPTHLIKTRGQQATLRCSPISGHTSVYWYQQALGLGLQFLLWYDEGEERNRGNFPPRFSGRQFPNYSSELNVNALELEDSALYLCASSPPDRRADRGYTFGSGTRLTVV.